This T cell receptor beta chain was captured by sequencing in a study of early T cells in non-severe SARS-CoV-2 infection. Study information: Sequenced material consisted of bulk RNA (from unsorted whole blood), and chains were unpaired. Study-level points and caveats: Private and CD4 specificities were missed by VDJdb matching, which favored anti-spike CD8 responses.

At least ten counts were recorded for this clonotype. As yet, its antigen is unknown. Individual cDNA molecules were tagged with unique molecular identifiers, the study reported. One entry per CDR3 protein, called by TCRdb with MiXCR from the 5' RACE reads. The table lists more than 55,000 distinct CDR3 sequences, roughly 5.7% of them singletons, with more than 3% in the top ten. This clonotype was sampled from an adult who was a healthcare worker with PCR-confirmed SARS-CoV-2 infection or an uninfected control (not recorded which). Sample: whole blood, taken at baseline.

The CDR3 coding sequence is TGCAGTGCTAGTGCGGGACAGTGGAATCAGCCCCAGCATTTT. It yields the protein CSASAGQWNQPQHF. This chain connects TRBV20-1 to TRBJ1-5, with 7 bases that match TRBD1. The V and J ends lost 3 bases and 4 bases, in that order; junction bases with no gene match: 6. Germline CDR1 reads DFQATT; CDR2 reads SNEGSKA (reference sequence). The length of the CDR3 is 14 residues.